Below, 28 T cell receptor beta chains from the same sample are listed, as sequenced in a study of CXCR3-negative and CXCR3-positive naive CD8 T cells (dated by TCRdb to about 2019). The data were produced on a NextSeq 550. The Human TCR Profiling Kit (MiLaboratory) was used to prepare UMI-labeled 5' RACE TRB cDNA libraries. Through TCRdb reprocessing, the reads give one entry per CDR3 protein sequence; DNA is omitted. Per the sample table, the count is tens of thousands of distinct CDR3 sequences. About 0.62% of the sample is in the top ten clones. Summary of the overall study and its limitations: TRB CDR3s from CXCR3-positive naive cells showed higher hydrophobicity (lower Kidera factor 4), lower energy, and higher strength and volume indices than CXCR3-negative naive cells.

Their target antigens are unknown. The sample comprised naive CXCR3+ CD8+ T cells from blood. The intended sense of this specimen's cell subset or site label: CD45RO-CCR7+CD27+CD95- naive CD8+ T cells expressing CXCR3 (TNR3+). The receptors stem from a human donor in good health. Some clones in this sample may be carry-over from other donors' samples.

The CDR3 sequence is CASRDYDFSPMYGYTF. The rearrangement links TRBV2 to TRBJ1-2. CDR1 is SNHLY, CDR2 FYNNEI, per germline. The CDR3 is made up of 16 amino acids.

This chain links TRBV28 with TRBJ2-2; TCRdb outputs TRBD1, but without DNA this stays unchecked. Germline V lookup: CDR1 MDHEN, CDR2 SYDVKM. The CDR3 consists of 17 residues. The CDR3 sequence is CASSFAQGLPKSGELFF.

The genes are TRBV5-6 and TRBJ1-4; TCRdb picks TRBD1, but there is no DNA to check that call. The CDR3 extends over 13 amino acids. Germline lookup yields CDR1 SGHDT and CDR2 YYEEEE. The CDR3 region is CASSLWDPEKLFF. Full variable domain (rest looked up from reference TRBV5-6 and TRBJ1-4): DAGVTQSPTHLIKTRGQQVTLRCSPKSGHDTVSWYQQALGQGPQFIFQYYEEEERQRGNFPDRFSGHQFPNYSSELNVNALLLGDSALYLCASSLWDPEKLFFGSGTQLSVL.

The chain uses TRBV11-2 and TRBJ2-2; TCRdb's D call, TRBD2, is unchecked because there is no DNA. The CDR3 length is 17 residues. CDR1 is SGHAT and CDR2 is FQNNGV in the germline V gene. The CDR3 is CASSLEPSGANTGELFF.

The chain is built from TRBV29-1 and TRBJ2-5; no DNA is available, so the TRBD2 call from TCRdb remains unchecked. CDR1 and CDR2 from the germline V gene are SQVTM and ANQGSEA. The CDR3 loop spans 16 amino acids. CDR3 in amino acids: CSVEGWSPGVKETQYF.

This CDR3 is CASSLGGQTQYF. The rearrangement links TRBV28 to TRBJ2-5. Germline values: CDR1 MDHEN, CDR2 SYDVKM. There are 12 residues in the CDR3.

The rearrangement links TRBV7-9 to TRBJ2-1; TCRdb's D call, TRBD2, is unchecked because there is no DNA. The germline gives CDR1 SEHNR, CDR2 FQNEAQ (reference sequence). The CDR3 is 16 amino acids. The CDR3 protein is CASSPASSGSYNEQFF.

CDR3 sequence reads: CASSLTLAGSTDTQYF. This chain uses TRBV28 with TRBJ2-3; TCRdb's assignment of TRBD2 cannot be checked, as there is no DNA. The germline CDR1 and CDR2 sequences are MDHEN and SYDVKM. This CDR3 contains 16 residues.

This rearrangement joins TRBV6-5 to TRBJ2-3; TCRdb designates TRBD2, a call that cannot be tested without DNA. The germline CDR1 and CDR2 sequences are MNHEY and SVGAGI. The CDR3 length is 14 residues. CDR3 loop: CASLSGVDTDTQYF.

The chain carries TRBV29-1 and TRBJ2-7. The CDR3 length is 13 residues. Germline assignment: CDR1 SQVTM and CDR2 ANQGSEA. CDR3: CSVADLAHYEQYF.

The gene calls are TRBV28 and TRBJ2-1; as DNA is missing, the TRBD1 call by TCRdb cannot be tested. The germline V gene encodes CDR1 MDHEN and CDR2 SYDVKM. The CDR3 runs 15 residues. CDR3 sequence reads: CASTALGGSYNEQFF.

The V and J genes are TRBV5-1 and TRBJ1-1; without DNA, the TCRdb call of TRBD1 cannot be checked. This CDR3 is 17 amino acids long. The germline V gene encodes CDR1 SGHRS and CDR2 YFSETQ. CDR3 loop: CASSSPPGQGDGGEAFF.

This chain connects TRBV28 to TRBJ2-7; the D call of TRBD2 rests on TCRdb alone, since no DNA is present to check it. CDR1 and CDR2 from the germline V gene are MDHEN and SYDVKM. This CDR3 contains 14 residues. The CDR3 sequence is CASSQWRETKEQYF.

This sequence joins TRBV21-1 and TRBJ2-3. TRBV21-1 is a documented pseudogene. The CDR3 covers 17 residues. The CDR3 is CASSRAKVFNWEDTQYF.

The rearrangement joins TRBV2 to TRBJ2-1; TCRdb names TRBD2, which stays unverified in the absence of DNA. Germline CDR1 SNHLY, CDR2 FYNNEI. This CDR3 contains 15 residues. The CDR3 is CASTDWVGTSSEQFF.

The CDR3 region is CASSSAGRPYEQYF. The chain employs TRBV12-3 or TRBV12-4 and TRBJ2-7; without DNA, the TCRdb call of TRBD2 cannot be checked. This CDR3 is built from 14 residues.

The rearrangement links TRBV7-2 to TRBJ2-7; TCRdb names TRBD1, which stays unverified in the absence of DNA. CDR1 is SGHTA, CDR2 FQGNSA, per germline. This CDR3 has 15 amino acids. CDR3 in amino acids: CASSLVWAGGYEQYF.

The chain carries TRBV2 and TRBJ2-2; the D gene TCRdb calls, TRBD1, cannot be checked with no DNA. CDR1 is SNHLY, CDR2 FYNNEI, per germline. The CDR3 runs to 16 residues. The CDR3 loop is CASSERRGTNTGELFF.

The genes are TRBV6-4 and TRBJ2-3; the D call of TRBD1 rests on TCRdb alone, since no DNA is present to check it. The germline CDR1 and CDR2 sequences are MRHNA and SNTAGT. The CDR3 spans 14 residues. The CDR3 sequence is CASSPTGEGDTQYF.

The V and J genes are TRBV4-3 and TRBJ2-2. Germline values: CDR1 LGHNA, CDR2 YSLEER. This CDR3 has 17 residues. CDR3 sequence reads: CASSQEAHLSNTGELFF.

V gene TRBV28 combines with J gene TRBJ2-5; TCRdb proposes TRBD2, but this gene call is untestable without DNA. Germline lookup yields CDR1 MDHEN and CDR2 SYDVKM. This CDR3 contains 15 residues. The chain's CDR3 is CASSLSASGGMAQYF.

The V gene is TRBV28, the J gene TRBJ1-1. Looked up from germline, CDR1 is MDHEN and CDR2 is SYDVKM. This CDR3 spans 12 amino acids. The CDR3 sequence: CASSFGYTEAFF.

The gene calls are TRBV2 and TRBJ2-7; TCRdb picks TRBD1, but there is no DNA to check that call. Per germline, CDR1 SNHLY and CDR2 FYNNEI. This CDR3 contains 14 residues. The CDR3 protein is CASSPRDTFYEQYF.

This chain connects TRBV20-1 to TRBJ1-6; there is no DNA to check the TCRdb D call of TRBD1. The CDR3 is made up of 14 amino acids. Looked up from germline, CDR1 is DFQATT and CDR2 is SNEGSKA (reference sequence). CDR3 in amino acids: CSASTTGGLTPLHF.

This chain connects TRBV21-1 to TRBJ2-3; the TCRdb D gene call, TRBD2, has no DNA to confirm it. TRBV21-1 constitutes a pseudogene. This CDR3 has 17 residues. This chain's CDR3 is CAAAELLAGGQGDTQYF.

V is TRBV7-8 and J is TRBJ2-7; TCRdb's D call of TRBD1 is untestable without DNA. CDR3 length equals 16 residues. CDR1 and CDR2 (germline): SGHVS, FQNEAQ. CDR3 residues: CASSLGVGTGPNEQYF. Full variable domain (rest looked up from reference TRBV7-8 and TRBJ2-7): GAGVSQSPRYKVAKRGQDVALRCDPISGHVSLFWYQQALGQGPEFLTYFQNEAQLDKSGLPSDRFFAERPEGSVSTLKIQRTQQEDSAVYLCASSLGVGTGPNEQYFGPGTRLTVT.

J is TRBJ2-4 and V is TRBV11-2; the D gene TCRdb calls, TRBD1, cannot be checked with no DNA. This CDR3 is 16 amino acids long. From germline, CDR1 is SGHAT and CDR2 FQNNGV. CDR3 sequence: CASSSPRQGEGNIQYF.

The chain employs TRBV29-1 and TRBJ2-7; as DNA is missing, the TRBD1 call by TCRdb cannot be tested. The CDR3 is 12 amino acids. From germline, CDR1 is SQVTM and CDR2 ANQGSEA. CDR3 region: CSVGDTSYEQYF.